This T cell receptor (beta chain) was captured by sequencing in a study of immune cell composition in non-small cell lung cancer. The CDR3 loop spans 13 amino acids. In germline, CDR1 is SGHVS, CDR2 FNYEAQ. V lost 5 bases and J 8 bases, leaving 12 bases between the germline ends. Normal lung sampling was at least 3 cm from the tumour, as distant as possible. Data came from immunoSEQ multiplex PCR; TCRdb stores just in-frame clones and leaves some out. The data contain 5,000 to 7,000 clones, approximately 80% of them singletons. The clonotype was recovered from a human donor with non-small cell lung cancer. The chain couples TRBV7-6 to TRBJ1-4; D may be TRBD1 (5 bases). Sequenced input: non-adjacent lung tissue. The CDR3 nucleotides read TGTGCCAGCAGCGACCTGACAGACGAAAAACTGTTTTTT. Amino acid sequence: CASSDLTDEKLFF.